The 10 T cell receptor beta chains reported below all come from one sample, sequenced in a study of T cells in localized non-small cell lung cancer (dated by TCRdb to about 2020). The protocol used for the library was the immunoSEQ multiplex PCR assay. Sourced from immuneACCESS, this table was stored by TCRdb with only in-frame sequences that have V and J called. A share of the clones is absent; for the studies checked, an unresolved V gene accounts for under half, and the remainder has no known explanation. This sample gives approximately 11,000 clones in total; over 75% of them show up just once. Jointly, the top ten make up about 22% of the sample. Material: peripheral blood, obtained before any cancer treatment. The receptors originated from a male donor aged 60 or older with stage I lung adenocarcinoma.

This clone was detected a few times. This chain joins TRBV6-5 and TRBJ1-6; 7 bases fit TRBD1. The CDR3 runs to 14 residues. V shed 7 bases, J shed 9 bases, and the junction held 9 bases outside the gene matches. Germline CDR1 MNHEY, CDR2 SVGAGI. DNA for the CDR3: TGTGCCAGCATCAACTACAGGGGTCTTTCACCCCTCCACTTT. Its translation: CASINYRGLSPLHF.

The chain links TRBV5-1 to TRBJ1-4, with D possibly being TRBD1 (6 bases). The germline V gene encodes CDR1 SGHRS and CDR2 YFSETQ. The CDR3 is 19 residues long. V lost 0 bases and J 0 bases, leaving 18 bases between the germline ends. CDR3 nucleotide sequence: TGCGCCAGCAGCTTGGGCGTGACAGGCTCCCATGCAACTAATGAAAAACTGTTTTTT. It encodes CASSLGVTGSHATNEKLFF.

The genes are TRBV14 and TRBJ2-3; D remains unclear. CDR1 is SGHDN and CDR2 is FVKESK in the germline V gene. The V and J ends lost 2 bases and 4 bases respectively, with 4 bases between them. The length of the CDR3 is 12 residues. CDR3 nucleotides: TGTGCCAGCAGCCAACGCCCAGATACGCAGTATTTT. It encodes CASSQRPDTQYF.

The chain employs TRBV11-3 and TRBJ2-3; 7 bases align to TRBD2. The V gene's germline CDR1 is SGHNT and CDR2 YENEEA. With 5 bases clipped from V and 2 bases from J, the junction kept 13 bases outside the gene matches. There are 17 residues in the CDR3. The CDR3 loop reads CASSLGLPAGITDTQYF. CDR3 coding DNA: TGTGCCAGCAGCCTCGGGCTTCCAGCGGGAATCACAGATACGCAGTATTTT.

This clone was seen a few times. Here the CDR3 DNA reads TGTGCCAGCAGCATGTCCCCGGGACTCGACAATGAGCAGTTCTTC. Amino acids: CASSMSPGLDNEQFF. The chain combines TRBV11-3 with TRBJ2-1; the D gene is possibly TRBD2 (6 bases). This CDR3 comprises 15 residues. Germline V lookup: CDR1 SGHNT, CDR2 YENEEA. V lost 5 bases, J lost 5 bases, and 16 bases lay in between.

V usage is TRBV6-5 and J usage is TRBJ1-6, with a possible D match to TRBD1 (6 bases). CDR1 and CDR2 (germline): MNHEY, SVGAGI. The CDR3 sequence is 15 residues long. Trimming stripped 6 bases from V and 9 bases from J, with 18 bases between. CDR3 nucleotide sequence: TGTGCCAGCAGGGTATCCAGGGGCAGGGGTTCACCCCTCCACTTT. As protein: CASRVSRGRGSPLHF.

V usage is TRBV6-5 and J usage is TRBJ1-6, with D perhaps matching TRBD1 (6 bases). Germline values: CDR1 MNHEY, CDR2 SVGAGI. Between the trimmed V and J ends, which lost 4 bases and 5 bases, there was a span of 12 bases. The CDR3 is 15 amino acids. CDR3 protein: CASSSDRPDNSPLHF. In DNA form, the CDR3 reads TGTGCCAGCAGTTCCGACAGGCCGGATAATTCACCCCTCCACTTT.

This chain connects TRBV5-1 to TRBJ2-5, with 7 bases lining up with TRBD1. Germline lookup yields CDR1 SGHRS and CDR2 YFSETQ. After removal of 7 bases from V and 2 bases from J, the junction contained 8 bases not matched to a gene. The CDR3 runs to 14 residues. The CDR3 sequence: CASAPRTGQETQYF. The CDR3 DNA reads TGCGCCAGCGCCCCGAGGACAGGACAAGAGACCCAGTACTTC.

CDR3 loop: CASSLWNTEAFF. The CDR3 DNA is TGTGCCAGCAGTTTATGGAACACTGAAGCTTTCTTT. The V gene is TRBV28, the J gene TRBJ1-1; D unclear. Trimming left V 0 bases short and J 1 base short, with 0 bases between. Germline V gene sequence: CDR1 MDHEN, CDR2 SYDVKM. This CDR3 is built from 12 residues.

The chain couples TRBV30 to TRBJ2-2; 9 nucleotides agree with TRBD1. The V segment lost 7 bases and the J segment 1 base; nucleotides outside the gene matches: 7. Germline V gene data show CDR1 as GTSNPN and CDR2 as SVGIG (reference sequence). The CDR3 covers 15 residues. The CDR3 sequence is CASPPGQGNTGELFF. The CDR3 DNA reads TGTGCCTCACCACCGGGACAGGGGAACACCGGGGAGCTGTTTTTT.